These T cell receptor beta chains were read from a single sample in a study of Ad26.COV2.S vaccination and SARS-CoV-2 variants. Produced via immunoSEQ multiplex PCR; TCRdb's table is partial and in-frame only. The sample contains about 410,000 clones, 70% to 90% of which appear only once. Sample: peripheral blood, taken in a trial of Ad26.COV2.S vaccine versus placebo. These receptors were obtained from a person between 18 and 65 years old who received the Ad26.COV2.S COVID-19 vaccine or a placebo. Each CDR3 is given without its conserved first and last residue. The order of the fields is CDR3 protein, V gene, J gene.

CDR3: ASSAIGQGGNEQF
V: TRBV9
J: TRBJ2-1

CDR3: ATSDPGTGTQY
V: TRBV24-1
J: TRBJ2-3

CDR3: ASSGGDTEAF
V: TRBV9
J: TRBJ1-1

CDR3: ASSPFLAGGKSSYNEQF
V: TRBV11-3
J: TRBJ2-1

CDR3: ASSDPRGTYYGYT
V: TRBV9
J: TRBJ1-2

CDR3: ASSLRQGANEQF
V: TRBV28
J: TRBJ2-1

CDR3: ASSFGGRRDYGYT
V: TRBV27
J: TRBJ1-2

CDR3: ASSLAGRNEQF
V: TRBV7-8
J: TRBJ2-1

CDR3: ASSIDGTNYGYT
V: TRBV19
J: TRBJ1-2

CDR3: ASTLDRDRGNEKLF
V: TRBV2
J: TRBJ1-4

CDR3: SVEGSGEAF
V: TRBV29-1
J: TRBJ1-1

CDR3: ASSLIAGDTNEQF
V: TRBV9
J: TRBJ2-1

CDR3: ASRPDRAGYQETQY
V: TRBV28
J: TRBJ2-5

CDR3: ASSYAPGVNTEAF
V: TRBV27
J: TRBJ1-1

CDR3: SARAPPGQGDSGNTIY
V: TRBV29-1
J: TRBJ1-3

CDR3: AWSGAYSGANVLT
V: TRBV30
J: TRBJ2-6

CDR3: ASSRRFGQMNQPQH
V: TRBV28
J: TRBJ1-5

CDR3: ASSLGRSNTEAF
V: TRBV5-6
J: TRBJ1-1

CDR3: ASSVDRLAGELF
V: TRBV9
J: TRBJ2-2

CDR3: ASSQMGNQAF
V: TRBV3-1/TRBV3-2
J: TRBJ1-1

CDR3: ASRPEGVETQY
V: TRBV7-9
J: TRBJ2-5

CDR3: ASSQDGRGPNTEAF
V: TRBV3-1/TRBV3-2
J: TRBJ1-1

CDR3: ATSDIRAGGSYEQF
V: TRBV24-1
J: TRBJ2-1

CDR3: AWSLGGAKNIQY
V: TRBV30
J: TRBJ2-4

CDR3: AISGQVDTEAF
V: TRBV10-3
J: TRBJ1-1

CDR3: ASSLLGTGDNEQY
V: TRBV28
J: TRBJ2-7

CDR3: ASSPGRGYDYGYT
V: TRBV5-1
J: TRBJ1-2

CDR3: ASKAETASYNEQF
V: TRBV5-1
J: TRBJ2-1

CDR3: ASSLRLAKNIQY
V: TRBV7-2
J: TRBJ2-4

CDR3: AWSWLAGPKNIQY
V: TRBV30
J: TRBJ2-4

CDR3: ASSVAGATYEQY
V: TRBV6-2/TRBV6-3
J: TRBJ2-7

CDR3: ATSDSGTLNSPLH
V: TRBV24-1
J: TRBJ1-6

CDR3: ASKTGIAYGYT
V: TRBV6-6
J: TRBJ1-2

CDR3: ASSVGKGGSGNEQF
V: TRBV9
J: TRBJ2-1

CDR3: ATSGSRGQGFNNEQF
V: TRBV24-1
J: TRBJ2-1

CDR3: ASSIGYHDNEQF
V: TRBV19
J: TRBJ2-1

CDR3: ASSLGQAGETQY
V: TRBV5-1
J: TRBJ2-5

CDR3: AISAVSSGPYIVYEQY
V: TRBV10-3
J: TRBJ2-7

CDR3: ASSLAGGLVVEQY
V: TRBV3-1/TRBV3-2
J: TRBJ2-7

CDR3: ASRVGQGTGYT
V: TRBV6-5
J: TRBJ1-2

CDR3: ASSLGRGIKETQY
V: TRBV11-2
J: TRBJ2-5

CDR3: AIRVGGSYEQY
V: TRBV10-3
J: TRBJ2-7

CDR3: ASSSTGSGANTGELF
V: TRBV10-2
J: TRBJ2-2

CDR3: ASSRRGSYEQY
V: TRBV19
J: TRBJ2-7

CDR3: ASSLAAGGGKNIQY
V: TRBV9
J: TRBJ2-4

CDR3: ASSLEGQRDTQY
V: TRBV5-1
J: TRBJ2-3